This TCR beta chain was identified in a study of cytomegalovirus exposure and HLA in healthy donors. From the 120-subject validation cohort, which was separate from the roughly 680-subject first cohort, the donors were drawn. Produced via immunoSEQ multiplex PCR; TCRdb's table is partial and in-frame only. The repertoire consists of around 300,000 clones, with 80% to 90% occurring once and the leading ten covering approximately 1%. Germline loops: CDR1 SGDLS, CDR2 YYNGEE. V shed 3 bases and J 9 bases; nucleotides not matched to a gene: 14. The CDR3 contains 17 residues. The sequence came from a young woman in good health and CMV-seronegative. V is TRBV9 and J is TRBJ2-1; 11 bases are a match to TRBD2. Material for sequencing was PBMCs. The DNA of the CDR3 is TGTGCCAGCAGCGCACACCTGGGCCGGCTAGCGGGAGGTGAGCAGTTCTTC. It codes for CASSAHLGRLAGGEQFF.